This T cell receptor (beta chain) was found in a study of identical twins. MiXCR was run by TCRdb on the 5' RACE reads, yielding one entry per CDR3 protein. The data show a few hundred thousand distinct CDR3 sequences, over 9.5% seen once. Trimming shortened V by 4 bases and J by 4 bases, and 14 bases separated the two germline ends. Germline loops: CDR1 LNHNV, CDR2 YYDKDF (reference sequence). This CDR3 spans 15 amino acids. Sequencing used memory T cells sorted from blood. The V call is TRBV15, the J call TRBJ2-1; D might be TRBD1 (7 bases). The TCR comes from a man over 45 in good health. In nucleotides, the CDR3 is TGTGCCACCAGCACAGGGGGGTTTCGGTACAATGAGCAGTTCTTC. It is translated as CATSTGGFRYNEQFF.